Only one count was recorded for the clone carrying this T cell receptor beta chain. Its cognate antigen is unknown. This sample was included in a study of shared clonotypes between healthy human individuals. The V and J ends lost 4 bases and 1 base respectively, with 12 bases between them. The CDR3 length is 15 residues. Per the germline V gene, CDR1 is SGHDT and CDR2 is YYEEEE. Overall study findings and caveats: Apart from blood, nothing was sampled; tissue repertoires likely differ.

Method: immunoSEQ multiplex PCR; TCRdb's copy keeps in-frame clones and lacks some. The sample includes some 2,100,000 clones, 90% to 96% of them seen just once. This sequence joins TRBV5-6 and TRBJ2-4; D uncertain. The receptor was isolated from a young man in good health. The sample consisted of naive CD4+ T cells sorted from blood. Sample subset: CD45RA+ positively selected. CDR3 loop: CASSPGQRAKNIQYF. CDR3 DNA sequence: TGTGCCAGCAGCCCGGGTCAGAGGGCCAAAAACATTCAGTACTTC.